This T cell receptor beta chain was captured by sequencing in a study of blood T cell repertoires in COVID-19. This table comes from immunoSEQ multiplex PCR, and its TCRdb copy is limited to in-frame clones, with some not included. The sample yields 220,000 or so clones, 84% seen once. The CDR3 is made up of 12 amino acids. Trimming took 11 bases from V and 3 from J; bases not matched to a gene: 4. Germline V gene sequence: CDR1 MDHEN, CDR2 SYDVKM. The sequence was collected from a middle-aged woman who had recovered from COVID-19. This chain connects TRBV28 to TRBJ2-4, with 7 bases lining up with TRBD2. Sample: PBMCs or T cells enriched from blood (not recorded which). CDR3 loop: CAAGVGKNIQYF. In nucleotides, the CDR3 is TGTGCCGCGGGGGTCGGCAAAAACATTCAGTACTTC.